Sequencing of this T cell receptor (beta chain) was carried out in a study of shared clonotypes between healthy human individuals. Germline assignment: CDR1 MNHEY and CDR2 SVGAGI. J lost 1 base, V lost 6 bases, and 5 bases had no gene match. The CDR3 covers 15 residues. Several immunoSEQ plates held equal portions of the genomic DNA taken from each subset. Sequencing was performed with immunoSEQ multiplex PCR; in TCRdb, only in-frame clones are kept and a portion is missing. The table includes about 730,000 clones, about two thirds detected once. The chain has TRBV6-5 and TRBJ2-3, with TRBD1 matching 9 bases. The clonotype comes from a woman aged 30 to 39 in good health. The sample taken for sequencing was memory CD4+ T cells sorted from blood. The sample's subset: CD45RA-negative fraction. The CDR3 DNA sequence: TGTGCCAGCAGGCGACAGGGGGAGGGCACAGATACGCAGTATTTT. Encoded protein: CASRRQGEGTDTQYF.